This TCR beta chain was recovered during a study of cytomegalovirus exposure and HLA in healthy donors. PCR was performed using 60 Vbeta and 13 Jbeta primers. Here immunoSEQ multiplex PCR was the method, and the copy in TCRdb shows in-frame clones only, minus some. This table has around 100,000 clones, about 68% appearing once. V was clipped by 2 bases and J by 8 bases; unmatched bases: 5. CDR3 length equals 14 residues. Germline values: CDR1 SGHTA, CDR2 FQGNSA. This sequence joins TRBV7-2 and TRBJ1-2; TRBD1 agrees at 10 bases. The clonotype was recovered from a woman between 35 and 50 years old in good health and CMV-seropositive. Sequenced input: PBMCs. The CDR3 DNA is TGTGCCAGCAGCTTACCCTGGACAGGGGGAGGCTACACCTTC. Its protein product is CASSLPWTGGGYTF.